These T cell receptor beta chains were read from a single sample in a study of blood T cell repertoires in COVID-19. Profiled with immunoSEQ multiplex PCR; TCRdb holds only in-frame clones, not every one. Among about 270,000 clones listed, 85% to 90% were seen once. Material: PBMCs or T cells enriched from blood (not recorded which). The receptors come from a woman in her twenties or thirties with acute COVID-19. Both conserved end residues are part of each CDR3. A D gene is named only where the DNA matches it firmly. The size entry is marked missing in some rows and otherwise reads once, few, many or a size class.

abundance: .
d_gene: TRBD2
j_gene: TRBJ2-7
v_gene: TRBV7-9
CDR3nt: TGTGCCAGCAGCTCCTGGGGGGGTGACTCCTACGAGCAGTACTTC
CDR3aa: CASSSWGGDSYEQYF

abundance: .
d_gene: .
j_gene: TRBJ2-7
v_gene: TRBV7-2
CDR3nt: TGTGCCAGCAGCCCGTTAGCGGCTAATTACGAGCAGTACTTC
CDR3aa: CASSPLAANYEQYF

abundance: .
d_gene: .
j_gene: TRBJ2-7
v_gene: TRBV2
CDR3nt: TGTGCCAGCAGCACACAGGGGGGGCTCCATGAGCAGTACTTC
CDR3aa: CASSTQGGLHEQYF

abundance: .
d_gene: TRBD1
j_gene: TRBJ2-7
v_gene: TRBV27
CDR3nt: TGTGCCAGCAGAATGACAGGGGGCAACGAGCAGTACTTC
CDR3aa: CASRMTGGNEQYF

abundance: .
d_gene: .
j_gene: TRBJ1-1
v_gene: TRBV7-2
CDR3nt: TGTGCCAGCAGCTTAGGGATAGGGAGCACTGAAGCTTTCTTT
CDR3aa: CASSLGIGSTEAFF

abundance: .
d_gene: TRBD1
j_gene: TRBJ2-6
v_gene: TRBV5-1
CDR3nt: TGCGCCAGCAGCGGACCGGGACAGCTCTCTGGGGCCAACGTCCTGACTTTC
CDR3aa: CASSGPGQLSGANVLTF

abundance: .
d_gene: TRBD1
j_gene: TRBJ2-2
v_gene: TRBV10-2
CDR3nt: TGCGCCAGTCCAGGGGGTACGAACACCGGGGAGCTGTTTTTT
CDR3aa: CASPGGTNTGELFF

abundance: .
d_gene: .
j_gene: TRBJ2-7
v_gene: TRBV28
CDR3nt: TGTGCCAGCAGTCCGGGACACTCCTACTACGAGCAGTACTTC
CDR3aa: CASSPGHSYYEQYF

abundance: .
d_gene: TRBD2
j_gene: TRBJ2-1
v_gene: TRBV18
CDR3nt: TGTGCCAGCTCAGGAACACCAGCGGGATCCTACAATGAGCAGTTCTTC
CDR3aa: CASSGTPAGSYNEQFF

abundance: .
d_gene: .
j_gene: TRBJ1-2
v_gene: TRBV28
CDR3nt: TGTGCCAGCAGTCCTGGGACTTATGGCTACACCTTC
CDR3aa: CASSPGTYGYTF

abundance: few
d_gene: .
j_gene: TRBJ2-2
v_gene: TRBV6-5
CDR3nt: TGTGCCAGCAGTCAAAAGAGAGGACAGCTCGGGGAGCTGTTTTTT
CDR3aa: CASSQKRGQLGELFF

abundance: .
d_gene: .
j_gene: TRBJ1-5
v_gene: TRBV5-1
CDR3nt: TGCGCCAGCAGTGAGGTCCCAGGGGGCAATCAGCCCCAGCATTTT
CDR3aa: CASSEVPGGNQPQHF

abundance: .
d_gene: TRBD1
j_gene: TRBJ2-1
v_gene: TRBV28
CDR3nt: TGTGCCAGCAGTTTTTTGGGACAGGGGGCCTACAATGAGCAGTTCTTC
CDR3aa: CASSFLGQGAYNEQFF

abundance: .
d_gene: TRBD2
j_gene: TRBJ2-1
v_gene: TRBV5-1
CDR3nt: TGCGCCAGCAGCACCGGGACTAGCGGGAGTAATGAGCAGTTCTTC
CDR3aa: CASSTGTSGSNEQFF

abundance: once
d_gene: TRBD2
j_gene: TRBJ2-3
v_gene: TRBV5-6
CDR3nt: TGTGCCAGCAGCTTGGGACTAGCGGGAGGGTACTGGGGCACAGATACGCAGTATTTT
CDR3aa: CASSLGLAGGYWGTDTQYF

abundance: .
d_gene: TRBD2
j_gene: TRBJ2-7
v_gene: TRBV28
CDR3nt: TGTGCCAGCAGTTTACCCATAGCGGGAGGCCTCCCGCAGTACTTC
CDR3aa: CASSLPIAGGLPQYF

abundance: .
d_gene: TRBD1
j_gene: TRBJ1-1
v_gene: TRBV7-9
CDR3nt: TGTGCCAGCAGACCCGGGTTGGGGACAGGGATGAACACTGAAGCTTTCTTT
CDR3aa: CASRPGLGTGMNTEAFF

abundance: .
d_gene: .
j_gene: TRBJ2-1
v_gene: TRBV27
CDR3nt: TGTGCCAGCAGTTCCGTCGGCGGAGTGCAGAATGAGCAGTTCTTC
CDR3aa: CASSSVGGVQNEQFF

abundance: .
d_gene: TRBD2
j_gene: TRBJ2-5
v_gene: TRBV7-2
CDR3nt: TGTGCCAGCAGCTTAGTAGCTAGCGGCATACAAGAGACCCAGTACTTC
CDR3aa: CASSLVASGIQETQYF

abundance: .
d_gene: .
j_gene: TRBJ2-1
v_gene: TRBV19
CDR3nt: TGTGCCAGTAGTAACACAGGCCTAGAGCAGTTCTTC
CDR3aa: CASSNTGLEQFF

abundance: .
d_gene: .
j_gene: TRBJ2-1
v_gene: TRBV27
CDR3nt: TGTGCCAGCAGCGGGACATATTACAATGAGCAGTTCTTC
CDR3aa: CASSGTYYNEQFF

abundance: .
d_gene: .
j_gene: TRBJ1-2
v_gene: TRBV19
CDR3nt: TGTGCCAGTAGTATCCTTCCCTTATCGGACTATGGCTACACCTTC
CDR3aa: CASSILPLSDYGYTF

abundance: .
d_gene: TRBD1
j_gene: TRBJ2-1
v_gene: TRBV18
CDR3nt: TGTGCCAGCTCGGAGGACAGGGTGAACAATGAGCAGTTCTTC
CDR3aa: CASSEDRVNNEQFF

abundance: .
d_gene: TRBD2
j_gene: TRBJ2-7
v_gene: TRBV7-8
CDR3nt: TGTGCCAGCAGCGGCGGGACTAGCGGGACCTGGGAGCAGTACTTC
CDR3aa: CASSGGTSGTWEQYF

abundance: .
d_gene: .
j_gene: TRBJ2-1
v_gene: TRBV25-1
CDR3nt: TGTGCCAGCAGTGAATGGGCGGGAAACTCCTACAATGAGCAGTTCTTC
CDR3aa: CASSEWAGNSYNEQFF

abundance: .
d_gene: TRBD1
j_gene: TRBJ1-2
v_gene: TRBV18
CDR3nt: TGTGCCAGCTCACCACCGGTGACAGGGGAGTATGGCTACACCTTC
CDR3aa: CASSPPVTGEYGYTF

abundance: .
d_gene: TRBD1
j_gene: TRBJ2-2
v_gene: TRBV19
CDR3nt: TGTGCCAGTAGTATTTGGGACAGGGACCACACCGGGGAGCTGTTTTTT
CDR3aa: CASSIWDRDHTGELFF

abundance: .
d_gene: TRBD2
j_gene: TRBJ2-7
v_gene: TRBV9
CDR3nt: TGTGCCAGCAGCGTAGAGGCTAGCGGGACCGGCTACGAGCAGTACTTC
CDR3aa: CASSVEASGTGYEQYF

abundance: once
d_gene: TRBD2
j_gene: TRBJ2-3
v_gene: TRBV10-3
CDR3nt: TGTGCCATCAGTGAGCCCGGGGGACTAGCGGGAGTACCCAGCACAGATACGCAGTATTTT
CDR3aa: CAISEPGGLAGVPSTDTQYF

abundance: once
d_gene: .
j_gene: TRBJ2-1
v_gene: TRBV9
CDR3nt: TGTGCCAGCAGCCCTGGACTAGGGGGAATCCATGAGCAGTTCTTC
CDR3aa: CASSPGLGGIHEQFF

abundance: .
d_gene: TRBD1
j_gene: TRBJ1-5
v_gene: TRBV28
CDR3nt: TGTGCCAGCAGTTCGATCTTTACAGGGGAGGTCAATCAGCCCCAGCATTTT
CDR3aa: CASSSIFTGEVNQPQHF

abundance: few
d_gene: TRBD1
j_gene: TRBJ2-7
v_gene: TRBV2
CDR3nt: TGTGCCAGCAGTCCAACAGGGGGTTACGAGCAGTACTTC
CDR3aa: CASSPTGGYEQYF

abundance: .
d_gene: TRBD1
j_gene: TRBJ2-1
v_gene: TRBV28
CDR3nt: TGTGCCAGCAGTTTAGGGGACAGGGAAAATGCAGGGCAGTTCTTC
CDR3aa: CASSLGDRENAGQFF

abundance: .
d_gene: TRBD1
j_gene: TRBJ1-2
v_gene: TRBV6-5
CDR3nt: TGTGCCAGCAGTCGCGCAGTGGCAGGGGGGAATGGCTACACCTTC
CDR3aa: CASSRAVAGGNGYTF

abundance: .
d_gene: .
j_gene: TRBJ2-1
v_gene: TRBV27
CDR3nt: TGTGCCAGCAGTTTTGTGACTCAAACAAACAATGAGCAGTTCTTC
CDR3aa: CASSFVTQTNNEQFF

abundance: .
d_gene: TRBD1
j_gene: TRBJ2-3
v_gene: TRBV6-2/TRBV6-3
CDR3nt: TGTGCCAGCAGTTGGGACAGAACCACAGATACGCAGTATTTT
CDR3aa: CASSWDRTTDTQYF

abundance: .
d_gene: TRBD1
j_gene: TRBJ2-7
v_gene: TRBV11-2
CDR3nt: TGTGCCAGCAGCACCGGGACAGTCGCTTCCTACGAGCAGTACTTC
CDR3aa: CASSTGTVASYEQYF

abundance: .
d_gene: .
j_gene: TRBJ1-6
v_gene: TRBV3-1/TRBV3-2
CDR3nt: TGTGCCAGCAGCCTTACGGGGGGCCCTAATTCACCCCTCCACTTT
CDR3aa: CASSLTGGPNSPLHF

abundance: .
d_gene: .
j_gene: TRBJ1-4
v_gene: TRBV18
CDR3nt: TGTGCCAGCGCACGTTCCGGGACTGGAAATGAAAAACTGTTTTTT
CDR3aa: CASARSGTGNEKLFF

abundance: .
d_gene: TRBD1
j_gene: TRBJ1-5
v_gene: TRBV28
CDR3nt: TGTGCCAGCAGTTTCCTTGGGACAGGGGTTAATCAGCCCCAGCATTTT
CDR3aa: CASSFLGTGVNQPQHF

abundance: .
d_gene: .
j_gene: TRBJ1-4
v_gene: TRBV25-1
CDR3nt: TGTGCCGCACAGGCAGGGAATGAAAAACTGTTTTTT
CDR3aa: CAAQAGNEKLFF

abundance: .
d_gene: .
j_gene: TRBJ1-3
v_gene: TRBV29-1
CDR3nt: TGCAGCGTTCATACAGCCTCTTCTGGAAACACCATATATTTT
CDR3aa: CSVHTASSGNTIYF

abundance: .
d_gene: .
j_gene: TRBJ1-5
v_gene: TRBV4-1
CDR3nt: TGCGCCAGCAGCCAAAACTCACGGGGATCGGATCAGCCCCAGCATTTT
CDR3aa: CASSQNSRGSDQPQHF

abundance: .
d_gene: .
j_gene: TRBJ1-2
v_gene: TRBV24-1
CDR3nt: TGTGCCACCAGTGATTCTCGGACAGCACTCTATGGCTACACCTTC
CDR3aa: CATSDSRTALYGYTF

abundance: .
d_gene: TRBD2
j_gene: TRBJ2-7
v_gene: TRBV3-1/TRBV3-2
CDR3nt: TGTGCCAGTACGACGGGGGGCGAGCAGTACTTC
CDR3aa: CASTTGGEQYF

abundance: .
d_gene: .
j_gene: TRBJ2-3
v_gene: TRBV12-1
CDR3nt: TGTGCCAGCAGCTTTACCGCACAGGGGGCGCTCACAGATACGCAGTATTTT
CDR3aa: CASSFTAQGALTDTQYF

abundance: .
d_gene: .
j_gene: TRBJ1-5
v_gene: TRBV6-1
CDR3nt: TGTGCCAGCAGTGATCACTACAATCAGCCCCAGCATTTT
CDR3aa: CASSDHYNQPQHF

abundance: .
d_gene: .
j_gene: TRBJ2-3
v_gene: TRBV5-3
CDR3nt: TGTGCCAGAAGCTTGGCCTACGGGACTCCAGATACGCAGTATTTT
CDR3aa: CARSLAYGTPDTQYF